Detailed here is one T cell receptor beta chain. As yet, its antigen is unknown. A much larger clone lies a single base off, so this may be a read error. The data originate from a study of regulatory T cells in long-lasting Graves disease. Construction of the TCR beta libraries employed iRepertoire HTBI primers in conjunction with Arm-PCR of CDR3 regions. TCRdb re-called the multiplex PCR reads through MiXCR, storing one row per CDR3 protein. The sample has approximately 690,000 distinct CDR3 sequences, 30% seen once. Germline V CDR1 and CDR2: MDHEN, SYDVKM. This CDR3 region has 15 residues. The time point is: persistent/refractory GD, antithyroid drugs over 5 years with positive TRAb. PBMC-derived RNA was used for the TCR library. Whole-study findings and limits: Repertoires from persistent disease leaned toward TRBV28, TRBJ1-2 and TRBJ2-5.

The chain has TRBV28 and TRBJ2-4, with 7 bases fitting TRBD1. This TCR was sampled from a female donor with Graves disease. The sequences come from peripheral blood mononuclear cells (PBMCs), collected when the disease was refractory, from a patient treated with antithyroid drugs. CDR3 sequence: CTSSLCPGQENIQYF. For the CDR3, the DNA is TGTACCAGCAGTTTATGCCCAGGACAGGAAAACATTCAGTACTTC.